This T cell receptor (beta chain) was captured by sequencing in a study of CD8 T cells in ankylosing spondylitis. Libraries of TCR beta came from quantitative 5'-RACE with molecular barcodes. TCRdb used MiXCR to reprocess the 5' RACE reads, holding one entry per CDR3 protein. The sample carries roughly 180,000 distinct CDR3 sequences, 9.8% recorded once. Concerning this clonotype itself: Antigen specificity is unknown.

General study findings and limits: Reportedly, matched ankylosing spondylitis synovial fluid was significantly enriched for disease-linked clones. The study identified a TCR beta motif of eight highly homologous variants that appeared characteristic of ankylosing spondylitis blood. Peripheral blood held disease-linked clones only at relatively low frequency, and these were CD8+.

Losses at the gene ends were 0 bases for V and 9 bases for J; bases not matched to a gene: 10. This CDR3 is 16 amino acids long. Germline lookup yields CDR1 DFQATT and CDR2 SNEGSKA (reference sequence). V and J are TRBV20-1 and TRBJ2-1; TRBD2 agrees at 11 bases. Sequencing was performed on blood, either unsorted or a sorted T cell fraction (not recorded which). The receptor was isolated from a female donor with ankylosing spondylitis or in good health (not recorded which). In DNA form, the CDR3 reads TGCAGTGCTAGAGATCCGACGACTAGCGGGGTGGGTGAGCAGTTCTTC. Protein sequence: CSARDPTTSGVGEQFF.